This is a list of T cell receptor beta chains from one sample in a study of shared clonotypes between healthy human individuals. Sequencing was performed with immunoSEQ multiplex PCR; in TCRdb, only in-frame clones are kept and a portion is missing. This sample has about 2.1 million clones, with 90% to 95% found just once. Sample: naive CD8+ T cells from PBMCs. The receptor source for this set is a man aged 18 to 35 in good health. Some clones in this sample may be carry-over from other donors' samples. CDR3s include the opening cysteine and the closing phenylalanine or tryptophan. The D gene is left open where the match is weak. Size is stated for part of the rows, as once, few or many counts, or as a class when the clone is expanded.

size | D | J | V | CDR3 | DNA
. | TRBD1 | TRBJ2-7 | TRBV6-5 | CASSVTGGYEQYF | TGTGCCAGCAGTGTGACAGGGGGTTACGAGCAGTACTTC
few | . | TRBJ1-2 | TRBV30 | CAWNRAWDGYTF | TGTGCCTGGAACCGGGCATGGGATGGCTACACCTTC
. | . | TRBJ2-7 | TRBV21-1 | CASSRFSGRGYEQYF | TGTGCCAGCAGTCGCTTTAGCGGGAGAGGGTACGAGCAGTACTTC
. | . | TRBJ2-5 | TRBV9 | CASSASGLQQETQYF | TGTGCCAGCAGCGCATCGGGACTCCAACAAGAGACCCAGTACTTC
. | . | TRBJ2-1 | TRBV7-3 | CASSPRQHESPYNEQFF | TGTGCCAGCAGCCCAAGACAGCACGAATCCCCCTACAATGAGCAGTTCTTC
. | . | TRBJ2-5 | TRBV27 | CASSPRLKLGETQYF | TGTGCCAGCAGTCCCCGACTGAAATTAGGGGAGACCCAGTACTTC
. | TRBD1 | TRBJ2-1 | TRBV15 | CATSRERDSVSYNEQFF | TGTGCCACCAGCAGAGAGAGGGACAGCGTATCCTACAATGAGCAGTTCTTC
. | . | TRBJ2-2 | TRBV7-6 | CASSLVGTRELFF | TGTGCCAGCAGCTTAGTGGGTACCCGGGAGCTGTTTTTT
. | . | TRBJ1-1 | TRBV19 | CASSISHRAFTEAFF | TGTGCCAGTAGTATTTCCCACAGGGCGTTCACTGAAGCTTTCTTT
. | . | TRBJ2-5 | TRBV9 | CASSPLGETQYF | TGTGCCAGCAGCCCGTTGGGGGAGACCCAGTACTTC
. | . | TRBJ2-2 | TRBV29-1 | CSVEAAGANTGELFF | TGCAGCGTTGAAGCAGCAGGGGCGAACACCGGGGAGCTGTTTTTT
. | . | TRBJ2-5 | TRBV7-9 | CASSSYQGRFASGETQYF | TGTGCCAGCAGCTCGTACCAGGGACGTTTCGCAAGCGGAGAGACCCAGTACTTC
. | TRBD1 | TRBJ1-1 | TRBV15 | CATLDRGVTEAFF | TGTGCCACCTTAGACAGGGGGGTAACTGAAGCTTTCTTT
. | TRBD1 | TRBJ2-3 | TRBV2 | CASSERRTGDLGDTQYF | TGTGCCAGCAGTGAACGGCGGACAGGGGATTTGGGAGATACGCAGTATTTT
. | . | TRBJ2-3 | TRBV9 | CASSVAWTPQYF | TGTGCCAGCAGCGTAGCTTGGACTCCGCAGTATTTT
. | . | TRBJ2-7 | TRBV10-3 | CAIRDFFEQYF | TGTGCCATTCGGGACTTCTTTGAGCAGTACTTC
. | TRBD2 | TRBJ2-5 | TRBV29-1 | CSVDSLAGRGGSETQYF | TGCAGCGTTGACTCACTAGCGGGAAGGGGTGGATCGGAGACCCAGTACTTC
. | . | TRBJ2-1 | TRBV19 | CASSPRDLHNEQFF | TGTGCCAGTAGTCCCAGGGACTTACACAATGAGCAGTTCTTC
. | TRBD1 | TRBJ1-2 | TRBV11-1 | CASSLERTGTSNYGYTF | TGTGCCAGCAGCTTAGAGCGGACAGGGACCTCTAACTATGGCTACACCTTC
once | TRBD2 | TRBJ2-7 | TRBV10-3 | CAISESGASGRSEQYF | TGTGCCATCAGTGAGTCTGGTGCTAGCGGGAGAAGTGAGCAGTACTTC
. | . | TRBJ1-2 | TRBV19 | CASSADYRARLANYGYTF | TGTGCCAGTAGTGCAGACTACAGGGCCCGCCTCGCTAACTATGGCTACACCTTC
once | . | TRBJ2-1 | TRBV27 | CASSLSLGPNEQFF | TGTGCCAGCAGTTTATCCCTCGGGCCCAATGAGCAGTTCTTC
. | . | TRBJ2-1 | TRBV11-1 | CASSGITGDEQFF | TGTGCCAGCAGCGGCATAACAGGCGATGAGCAGTTCTTC
. | . | TRBJ2-7 | TRBV5-1 | CASSLAGHWTGFESEPYEQYF | TGCGCCAGCAGCTTGGCGGGTCATTGGACGGGATTTGAGAGTGAGCCCTACGAGCAGTACTTC
. | . | TRBJ2-7 | TRBV4-2 | CASSQEEGRAGSYEQYF | TGTGCCAGCAGCCAAGAGGAGGGGCGGGCCGGCTCCTACGAGCAGTACTTC
once | . | TRBJ2-2 | TRBV5-1 | CASPEDTGELFF | TGCGCCAGCCCGGAGGACACCGGGGAGCTGTTTTTT
. | . | TRBJ1-3 | TRBV6-6 | CASSGYEATPGNTIYF | TGTGCCAGCAGTGGGTATGAGGCCACCCCTGGAAACACCATATATTTT
. | . | TRBJ2-7 | TRBV11-2 | CASSFYRGGAYEQYF | TGTGCCAGCAGCTTTTACAGGGGAGGCGCCTACGAGCAGTACTTC
. | . | TRBJ2-5 | TRBV7-3 | CASSLTGGNQETQYF | TGTGCCAGCAGCTTAACTGGGGGGAATCAAGAGACCCAGTACTTC